This TCR beta chain was observed in a study of blood T cell repertoires in COVID-19. About the study: The origin of the acute and convalescent COVID-19 samples was the United States, Italy and Spain.

In the authors' workflow: How many nucleated cells were present was estimated from reference gene primer amplification. Profiling relied on immunoSEQ multiplex PCR, and the TCRdb table lists in-frame clones only, not all of them. From that table come the V and J calls and clone size; the DNA was used to work out D and trimming. The repertoire holds about 270,000 clones, with roughly 86% as singletons. Deletions cut 1 base from V and 9 bases from J, with 14 bases between. The CDR3 sequence is 14 residues long. Germline V gene sequence: CDR1 SGHRS, CDR2 YFSETQ. The chain combines TRBV5-1 with TRBJ2-1, with D possibly matching TRBD2 (6 bases). The TCR sequence derives from a man in his forties or fifties with active or convalescent COVID-19. The sample comprised peripheral blood. The CDR3: CASSLTSAGGEQFF. Written as DNA, the CDR3 is TGCGCCAGCAGCTTGACGTCAGCCGGGGGTGAGCAGTTCTTC.